The 19 T cell receptor beta chains given below trace back to one sample, sequenced in a study of blood T cell repertoires in COVID-19. Only in-frame clones appear in the TCRdb table, and some are missing; sequencing was by immunoSEQ multiplex PCR. The data show 19,000 or so clones, 70% to 85% seen once. Sequences were obtained from peripheral blood. The receptor source for this set is a human donor in a cohort sampled during active COVID-19.

The chain joins TRBV6-2 or TRBV6-3 to TRBJ2-3; D perhaps matches TRBD1 (5 bases). Germline V gene sequence: CDR1 MNHEY, CDR2 SVGEGT. This CDR3 contains 13 residues. Trimming removed 6 bases from V and 0 bases from J, with 7 bases in between. CDR3 coding DNA: TGTGCCAGCAGCCGGACAAGCACAGATACGCAGTATTTT. This codes for CASSRTSTDTQYF.

The genes are TRBV5-1 and TRBJ1-6; D may be TRBD1 (6 bases). The germline V gene encodes CDR1 SGHRS and CDR2 YFSETQ. The CDR3 extends over 19 amino acids. Trimming took off 6 bases at V and 8 bases at J, with 30 bases between the two ends. The CDR3 sequence: CASIQTPGQRWSRYSPLHF. The CDR3, as DNA: TGCGCCAGCATTCAAACCCCGGGACAACGCTGGTCCAGGTATTCACCCCTCCACTTT.

The chain is built from TRBV2 and TRBJ1-1, with D maybe TRBD1 (5 bases). The CDR3 has 16 amino acids. V lost 2 bases, J lost 4 bases, and 17 bases lay in between. Germline values: CDR1 SNHLY, CDR2 FYNNEI. CDR3 sequence: CASSESKGPRGTEAFF. In nucleotides, the CDR3 is TGTGCCAGCAGTGAATCGAAGGGGCCCCGTGGCACTGAAGCTTTCTTT.

The chain carries TRBV10-2 and TRBJ1-4; possible D gene TRBD1, 5 bases. With 6 bases removed from V and 7 bases from J, the gap between germline ends came to 15 bases. The CDR3 covers 14 residues. Germline assignment: CDR1 WSHSY and CDR2 SAAADI. The CDR3 here is CASRELGEGEKLFF. In DNA form, the CDR3 reads TGCGCCAGCAGGGAATTGGGGGAGGGTGAAAAACTGTTTTTT.

The chain joins TRBV12-5 to TRBJ2-1; 9 bases line up with TRBD1. V trimming: 5 bases; J trimming: 2 bases; junction bases outside the gene matches: 16. Germline V gene lookup returns CDR1 LGHNT and CDR2 FRNRAP. The CDR3 spans 19 residues. Here the CDR3 reads CASGHSGTGFGGTYNEQFF. CDR3 nucleotides: TGTGCTAGTGGTCATTCCGGGACAGGGTTTGGAGGCACCTACAATGAGCAGTTCTTC.

The genes are TRBV4-3 and TRBJ1-1; tentative D call: TRBD1 (6 bases). Germline V lookup: CDR1 LGHNA, CDR2 YSLEER. This CDR3 comprises 19 residues. Between the trimmed V and J ends, which lost 3 bases and 0 bases, there was a span of 23 bases. CDR3 coding DNA: TGCGCCAGCAGCCAGGAAATACGGACAGAGATCCAAATGAACACTGAAGCTTTCTTT. Its protein is CASSQEIRTEIQMNTEAFF.

This clone has just one count. The genes are TRBV5-1 and TRBJ1-1; no definite D call. The CDR3 sequence is 14 residues long. Trimming pared 4 bases from V and 3 bases from J, leaving 13 bases between. Germline V gene data show CDR1 as SGHRS and CDR2 as YFSETQ. CDR3 DNA sequence: TGCGCCAGCAGCCAATCAGGTGGCTACACTGAAGCTTTCTTT. As protein: CASSQSGGYTEAFF.

V and J are TRBV5-1 and TRBJ1-4; possible D gene TRBD1, 5 bases. The CDR3 totals 18 residues. V shed 3 bases and J shed 0 bases, with 18 bases lying between them. Germline values: CDR1 SGHRS, CDR2 YFSETQ. CDR3 nucleotide sequence: TGCGCCAGCAGCTCAACCGGGACTACCCGTTCAACTAATGAAAAACTGTTTTTT. The encoded protein is CASSSTGTTRSTNEKLFF.

The chain uses TRBV10-3 and TRBJ2-1, with 12 bases lining up with TRBD2. CDR1 is ENHRY, CDR2 SYGVKD, per germline. J gave up 4 bases and V 2 bases, and 3 bases lay outside the gene matches. The CDR3 consists of 16 residues. CDR3 bases: TGTGCCATCAGTGAGCCTGGACTAGCGGGGTACAATGAGCAGTTCTTC. This gives the protein CAISEPGLAGYNEQFF.

This chain joins TRBV7-9 and TRBJ2-1, with D maybe TRBD2 (5 bases). Germline V gene sequence: CDR1 SEHNR, CDR2 FQNEAQ (reference sequence). The ends were cut back, 5 bases at V and 5 bases at J, with 16 bases in the middle. There are 15 residues in the CDR3. The DNA of the CDR3 is TGTGCCAGCAGCCCCCGGGCGTCTAGCAACAATGAGCAGTTCTTC. Amino acid sequence: CASSPRASSNNEQFF.

This chain joins TRBV19 and TRBJ1-2; TRBD1 matches at 9 bases. Looked up from germline, CDR1 is LNHDA and CDR2 is SQIVND (reference sequence). With 6 bases clipped from V and 6 bases from J, the junction kept 14 bases outside the gene matches. The CDR3 sequence is 16 residues long. The CDR3 spells CASSPGTGSLSHGYTF. CDR3 sequence (DNA): TGTGCCAGTAGCCCCGGGACAGGGTCTCTTTCGCATGGCTACACCTTC.

This chain connects TRBV7-9 to TRBJ2-1; D perhaps matches TRBD1 (6 bases). The germline CDR1 and CDR2 sequences are SEHNR and FQNEAQ (reference sequence). The CDR3 has 16 residues. The germline V and J ends were trimmed by 4 bases and 2 bases, with 15 bases remaining between them. CDR3 protein: CASSSPDRGAYNEQFF. The CDR3 nucleotides read TGTGCCAGCAGCTCTCCGGACAGAGGGGCCTACAATGAGCAGTTCTTC.

V gene TRBV19 combines with J gene TRBJ1-1; 7 bases fit TRBD1. V gave up 9 bases and J gave up 6 bases; unmatched junction bases: 7. CDR1 is LNHDA, CDR2 SQIVND, per germline (reference sequence). The CDR3 runs 12 residues. The CDR3 DNA sequence: TGTGCCAGCCATGACAGGGCGGCTGAAGCTTTCTTT. Protein: CASHDRAAEAFF.

The chain carries TRBV27 and TRBJ2-7; 8 nucleotides agree with TRBD1. V shed 3 bases and J 2 bases; nucleotides not matched to a gene: 3. Germline CDR1 reads MNHEY; CDR2 reads SMNVEV (reference sequence). The CDR3 covers 14 residues. The CDR3 loop is CASSFLTGAYEQYF. CDR3 sequence (DNA): TGTGCCAGCAGTTTTCTGACAGGGGCCTACGAGCAGTACTTC.

The chain combines TRBV4-2 with TRBJ2-1; 11 bases line up with TRBD2. Germline loops: CDR1 LGHNA, CDR2 YNFKEQ. V lost 4 bases and J lost 4; bases outside the gene matches: 3. The CDR3 runs to 15 residues. This CDR3 is CASSPGLADYNEQFF. CDR3 nucleotides: TGTGCCAGCAGCCCGGGACTAGCGGATTACAATGAGCAGTTCTTC.

The chain uses TRBV28 and TRBJ2-1; 7 bases match TRBD2. This CDR3 is built from 18 residues. Germline CDR1 and CDR2: MDHEN and SYDVKM. Unmatched junction bases numbered 14, after V lost 3 bases and J lost 3 bases. In DNA form, the CDR3 reads TGTGCCAGCAGTTTTAGGTCGAGCGGGGCTCCACGCTACAATGAGCAGTTCTTC. Amino acids: CASSFRSSGAPRYNEQFF.

The CDR3 DNA is TGTGCCAGCAGCCAAACTACAGGGGGAGGCTACTATGGCTACACCTTC. Translation: CASSQTTGGGYYGYTF. The gene calls are TRBV7-8 and TRBJ1-2, with 8 bases identical to TRBD1. CDR1 and CDR2 from the germline V gene are SGHVS and FQNEAQ. There are 16 residues in the CDR3. V lost 5 bases and J lost 3; bases outside the gene matches: 11.

The chain is built from TRBV6-4 and TRBJ2-3; D ambiguous. Trimming pared 8 bases from V and 0 bases from J, leaving 15 bases between. CDR1 and CDR2 (germline): MRHNA, SNTAGT. CDR3 size: 15 residues. The CDR3 DNA reads as TGTGCCAGCTCCGCCCGAGGCGGTAGCACAGATACGCAGTATTTT. Protein sequence: CASSARGGSTDTQYF.

This clone appeared once. V and J are TRBV4-1 and TRBJ2-7; 7 bases are a match to TRBD1. J lost 2 bases, V lost 5 bases, and 6 bases had no gene match. Germline V gene data show CDR1 as MGHRA and CDR2 as YSYEKL. The CDR3 has 14 amino acids. As DNA, the CDR3 is TGCGCCAGCAGCTACGGGACAGTTACCTACGAGCAGTACTTC. Its protein is CASSYGTVTYEQYF.